This T cell receptor beta chain came from a study of blood T cell repertoires in COVID-19. Here immunoSEQ multiplex PCR was the method, and the copy in TCRdb shows in-frame clones only, minus some. This sample has some 390,000 clones, with approximately 89% found just once. The germline CDR1 and CDR2 sequences are MGHRA and YSYEKL. The CDR3 runs 18 residues. The V and J ends lost 0 bases and 0 bases respectively, with 15 bases between them. This chain uses TRBV4-1 with TRBJ1-3; D is undetermined. This TCR was sampled from a woman younger than 45 who had recovered from COVID-19. Sequenced input: PBMCs or T cells enriched from blood (not recorded which). The CDR3 DNA reads TGCGCCAGCAGCCAAGATCCCCCCCGCGGGAGCTCTGGAAACACCATATATTTT. This sequence encodes CASSQDPPRGSSGNTIYF.